This is a list of T cell receptor beta chains from one sample in a study of T cells in Graves' hyperthyroidism and ophthalmopathy. MiXCR was run by TCRdb on the multiplex PCR reads, yielding one entry per CDR3 protein. Of about 700,000 distinct CDR3 sequences in the sample, about 45% were seen once. Sequencing was performed on peripheral blood or thyroid tissue (not recorded which). The receptors were sampled from an adult man with Graves' disease, either hyperthyroidism or ophthalmopathy (not recorded which). The CDR3 runs from the conserved cysteine through the conserved F or W. Fields, in order: CDR3 length, J gene, D gene, V gene, clone size, CDR3 protein, CDR3 DNA. D genes are given only for firm matches. A row's size may be missing; if present it is once, few, many or a size class.

16	TRBJ1-1	-	TRBV12-3/TRBV12-4	-	CASSPRGPGTNTEAFF	TGTGCCAGCAGTCCAAGGGGTCCTGGGACGAACACTGAAGCTTTCTTT
16	TRBJ2-7	TRBD2	TRBV5-1	-	CASSLRHASGIYEQYF	TGCGCCAGCAGCTTGAGACACGCTAGCGGGATTTACGAGCAGTACTTC
14	TRBJ1-2	-	TRBV5-4	-	CASTPGGGNYGYTF	TGTGCCAGCACCCCCGGAGGGGGTAACTATGGCTACACCTTC
17	TRBJ1-4	-	TRBV10-3	-	CAISESNSAQGGEKLFF	TGTGCCATCAGTGAGTCGAATTCGGCTCAGGGAGGAGAAAAACTGTTTTTT
15	TRBJ1-1	TRBD1	TRBV9	few	CASSARDRANTEAFF	TGTGCCAGCAGCGCGCGGGACAGGGCGAACACTGAAGCTTTCTTT
11	TRBJ2-5	-	TRBV20-1	-	CSETGAETQYF	TGCAGTGAGACAGGTGCCGAGACCCAGTACTTC
15	TRBJ1-3	-	TRBV7-2	-	CASSFGEGPGNTIYF	TGTGCCAGCAGCTTCGGGGAAGGGCCTGGAAACACCATATATTTT
15	TRBJ1-2	-	TRBV7-2	few	CASSQGEETVEGYTF	TGTGCCAGCAGCCAAGGGGAGGAAACAGTGGAGGGCTACACCTTC
11	TRBJ1-6	TRBD1	TRBV5-1	-	CASSPGGPLHF	TGCGCCAGCAGCCCAGGGGGCCCCCTCCACTTT
16	TRBJ1-2	-	TRBV7-9	-	CASSLAQGNTNYGYTF	TGCGCCAGCAGCCTTGCCCAAGGGAACACCAACTATGGCTACACCTTC
12	TRBJ2-7	-	TRBV5-1	many	CASSLGLYEQYF	TGTGCCAGCAGCTTAGGCCTCTACGAGCAGTACTTC
14	TRBJ2-7	TRBD1	TRBV29-1	-	CSAIATGSSYEQYF	TGCAGTGCTATCGCGACAGGGAGCTCCTACGAGCAGTACTTC
11	TRBJ1-1	-	TRBV29-1	-	CRGGRNTEAFF	TGCAGGGGAGGGAGGAACACTGAAGCTTTCTTT
12	TRBJ1-1	-	TRBV2	many	CASIRGITEAFF	TGTGCCAGCATTCGGGGGATCACTGAAGCTTTCTTT